This passage covers 3 T cell receptor beta chains from one sample sequenced in a study of long-term antiretroviral therapy in people with HIV. The assay, immunoSEQ v3.0, was run at survey level. Sequencing used immunoSEQ multiplex PCR; TCRdb keeps in-frame clones, though not all of them. The table records roughly 28,000 clones, roughly nine tenths of them present only once. The sequencing used unsorted PBMCs, collected roughly 2.6 years after starting antiretroviral therapy. These receptors all come from a man aged 35-49 years with HIV.

V and J are TRBV2 and TRBJ1-1; 10 bases align to TRBD1. The germline CDR1 and CDR2 sequences are SNHLY and FYNNEI. The CDR3 has 15 amino acids. After removal of 7 bases from V and 4 bases from J, the junction contained 9 bases not matched to a gene. CDR3 residues: CASMVRGQGGTEAFF. Written as DNA, the CDR3 is TGTGCCAGCATGGTCCGAGGACAGGGGGGCACTGAAGCTTTCTTT.

This rearrangement joins TRBV21-1 to TRBJ2-7; TRBD2, the table's D call, lacks a check against the DNA. TRBV21-1 is deemed a pseudogene. The CDR3 runs 17 residues. The CDR3 loop is CASSKIASGSRDYEQYF. DNA of the CDR3: TGTGCCAGCAGCAAAATCGCTAGCGGGAGCCGGGACTACGAGCAGTACTTC.

The genes are TRBV27 and TRBJ2-7; 13 bases agree with TRBD2. The V and J ends lost 6 bases and 1 base, in that order; junction bases with no gene match: 6. Germline lookup yields CDR1 MNHEY and CDR2 SMNVEV (reference sequence). This CDR3 is built from 16 residues. Here the CDR3 reads CASSGTSGMISYEQYF. CDR3 DNA sequence: TGTGCCAGCAGCGGGACTAGCGGGATGATTTCCTACGAGCAGTACTTC.